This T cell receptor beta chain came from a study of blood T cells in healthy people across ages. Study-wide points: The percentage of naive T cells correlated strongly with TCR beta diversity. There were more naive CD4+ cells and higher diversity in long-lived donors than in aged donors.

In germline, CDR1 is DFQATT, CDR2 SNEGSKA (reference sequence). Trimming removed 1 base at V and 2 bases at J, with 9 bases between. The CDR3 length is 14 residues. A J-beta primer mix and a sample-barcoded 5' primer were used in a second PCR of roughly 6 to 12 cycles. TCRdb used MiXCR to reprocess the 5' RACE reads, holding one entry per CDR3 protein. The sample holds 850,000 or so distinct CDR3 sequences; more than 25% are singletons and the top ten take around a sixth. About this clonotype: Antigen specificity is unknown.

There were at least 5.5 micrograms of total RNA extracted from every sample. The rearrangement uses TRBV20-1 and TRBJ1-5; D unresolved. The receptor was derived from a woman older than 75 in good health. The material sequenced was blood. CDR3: CSARALGGNQPQHF. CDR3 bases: TGCAGTGCTAGAGCGTTAGGCGGCAATCAGCCCCAGCATTTT.